A selection of T cell receptor beta chains follows, all from one sample in a study of T-cell reconstitution after alpha-beta-depleted transplantation in children. TCRdb reanalysed the PCR reads using MiXCR and keeps one entry per CDR3 protein. The sample lists more than 500,000 distinct CDR3 sequences; over 9.5% were seen once. This material consisted of PBMCs, mostly from graft donor cells, taken 180 days after TCRalphabeta/CD19-depleted stem cell transplant. These receptors originate from a female patient aged 2 to 10 who had a stem cell transplant for aplastic anemia, so the T cells may come from the graft donor. Each CDR3 is given with its conserved first and last residue.

TRBV6-5,CASGSGPYEQYF
TRBV12-3/TRBV12-4,CASSGSSGRALDTQYF
TRBV14,CASSRTMTSSLLQGQFF
TRBV7-2,CASSLAKTVKDGYGYTF
TRBV4-3,CASSQGPLNSNQPQHF
TRBV4-2,CASSRGTRGTNEKLFF
TRBV20-1,CSARDRGRQPQHF
TRBV20-1,CSARAGQYYGYTF
TRBV7-3,CASSLSPSGSHQWETQYF
TRBV10-3,CAISESRGLAAPLGTDTQYF
TRBV20-1,CSASSGIVYEQYF
TRBV7-9,CASSLERAAGYTF
TRBV11-3,CASSSLHGSGNTIYF
TRBV20-1,CSASPKRLAGSSYNEQFF
TRBV3-1,CASSQDRAGGYNEQFF
TRBV9,CASSVVPTRGTEAFF
TRBV5-1,CASSLVVNTEAFF
TRBV21-1,CASSKALLAGGYNEQFF
TRBV12-3/TRBV12-4,CASSTSGRAIPNEQFF
TRBV7-2,CASSSRSLAGGGYEQYF
TRBV28,CASSSGRGSGANVLTF
TRBV24-1,CATSDPGQGTYEQYF
TRBV7-8,CASSPTSGWPNEQFF
TRBV9,CASSVGDSPYNEQFF
TRBV7-2,CASSLALGQGTGELFF
TRBV5-1,CASSSLLSSEETQYF
TRBV6-5,CASSYDRVASEGYTF
TRBV29-1,CSVLRGSGTGELFF
TRBV20-1,CTWAGRLANYGYTF
TRBV20-1,CSARDPLGGLYEQYF
TRBV7-9,CASSFRLAGIYNEQFF